One sample yielded the 8 T cell receptor beta chains listed below, sequenced in a study of cytomegalovirus exposure and HLA in healthy donors. Using immunoSEQ multiplex PCR, the repertoire was profiled, and TCRdb retains in-frame clones only, with some absent. The table has tens of thousands of clones, around 96% seen once. The sample comprised PBMCs. The source is a man between 18 and 29 years old in good health and CMV-seronegative.

This chain uses TRBV7-9 with TRBJ1-2; TRBD1 matches at 8 bases. Germline assignment: CDR1 SEHNR and CDR2 FQNEAQ (reference sequence). The trim removed 6 bases at V and 6 bases at J, leaving 9 bases unmatched. This CDR3 comprises 14 residues. CDR3 sequence reads: CASRAGQVRHGYTF. The DNA for the CDR3 is TGTGCCAGCAGGGCGGGACAGGTTCGACATGGCTACACCTTC.

This clone has only one observation. In DNA form, the CDR3 reads TGTGCCAGCAGCCGGGGGGACTCCTGGGGAGATACGCAGTATTTT. Encoded protein: CASSRGDSWGDTQYF. The chain couples TRBV11-2 to TRBJ2-3, with 7 bases that match TRBD2. The CDR3 contains 15 residues. Trimming took 5 bases from V and 5 from J; bases not matched to a gene: 10. CDR1 and CDR2 from the germline V gene are SGHAT and FQNNGV.

V usage is TRBV27 and J usage is TRBJ2-1; the match to TRBD2 covers 7 bases. V dropped 6 bases and J dropped 3; count of bases not matched to a gene: 5. Per germline, CDR1 MNHEY and CDR2 SMNVEV (reference sequence). The CDR3 has 14 amino acids. The CDR3 DNA reads as TGTGCCAGCAGCCCGGGAGGTGGCTACAATGAGCAGTTCTTC. The encoded protein is CASSPGGGYNEQFF.

The rearrangement joins TRBV5-4 to TRBJ2-2; 10 bases agree with TRBD2. This CDR3 comprises 18 residues. Germline lookup yields CDR1 SGHNT and CDR2 YYREEE (reference sequence). The J segment lost 2 bases and the V segment lost 0 bases, leaving 7 bases of the junction unmatched. CDR3 protein: CASSLGASGSLNTGELFF. The CDR3 DNA reads as TGTGCCAGCAGCTTGGGGGCTAGCGGGAGCCTTAACACCGGGGAGCTGTTTTTT.

V and J are TRBV18 and TRBJ2-7; 7 bases match TRBD2. Trimming cost V 2 bases and J 6 bases; bases outside gene matches: 4. The CDR3 consists of 13 residues. Germline V gives CDR1 KGHSH, CDR2 LQKENI. The chain's CDR3 is CASSPTREVEQYV. The CDR3, as DNA: TGTGCCAGCTCACCAACACGGGAGGTCGAGCAGTACGTC.

The chain recombines TRBV30 with TRBJ1-3; D ambiguous. Trimming took 0 bases from V and 0 from J, leaving 6 bases between them. The CDR3 is made up of 14 amino acids. Germline-derived CDR1 and CDR2 are GTSNPN and SVGIG (reference sequence). CDR3 protein: CAWSVRVSGNTIYF. CDR3 in DNA: TGTGCCTGGAGTGTACGGGTCTCTGGAAACACCATATATTTT.

The rearrangement links TRBV5-4 to TRBJ2-5, with 10 bases lining up with TRBD2. CDR3 length: 15 amino acids. The J segment lost 3 bases and the V segment lost 5 bases, leaving 7 bases of the junction unmatched. Germline CDR1 SGHNT, CDR2 YYREEE (reference sequence). CDR3 DNA: TGTGCCAGCAGACCAGGGACTAGCGACAAAGAGACCCAGTACTTC. The encoded protein is CASRPGTSDKETQYF.

The rearrangement uses TRBV19 and TRBJ2-7; D perhaps matches TRBD2 (7 bases). The CDR3 is 13 amino acids. Germline lookup yields CDR1 LNHDA and CDR2 SQIVND (reference sequence). Trimming took 5 bases from V and 7 from J, leaving 15 bases between them. CDR3 residues: CASSALGGAEQYF. CDR3 nucleotides: TGTGCCAGTAGTGCCTTGGGGGGGGCAGAGCAGTACTTC.